This T cell receptor beta chain was captured in a study of cytomegalovirus exposure and HLA in healthy donors (dated by TCRdb to about 2017). Some background on the complete study: In an earlier analysis of under 750 of the donors, approximately 300 Gb of sequence data and some 120 million unique TCR beta sequences from 150 million to 200 million T cells were reported. An earlier analysis of 587 of the donors used high-throughput TCR beta sequencing to judge whether each TCR beta V gene segment behaved as functional or pseudogenic. Class I and class II HLA loci were covered by the typing at four-digit resolution. A separate validation cohort of about 110 different subjects was used in addition to the 666-subject first cohort. Donor age, sex, ethnicity and CMV serostatus were collected together with the repertoire data. The later analysis used no new phenotypic data to find candidate immune exposures, relying instead on TCR beta sequences and their occurrence across donors. Among the approximately 420 genotyped donors, about 85% belonged to the genetic ancestry cluster associated with self-reported Caucasian donors. On average, roughly 200,000 unique TCR beta nucleotide sequences were sequenced per donor among a few hundred genotyped donors of the cohort, with roughly 19% of those sequences being non-productive. To predict cytomegalovirus infection status, the study combined high-throughput TCR immunosequencing, statistical association of individual TCRs with disease status, and machine learning. The T cell repertoires of 670 or so subjects were profiled by immunosequencing and related to cytomegalovirus serostatus. The aim of the study was to test whether cataloging public T cell receptors could identify signatures of past pathogen exposure. Every repertoire in the discovery cohort had been generated on one and the same sequencing platform. In a later analysis, previously published TCR beta repertoires from 600 to 850 donors were re-analyzed and high-resolution HLA genotyping was added so that TCR occurrence patterns could be studied. Because of strong linkage in the cohort, five DR-DQ haplotypes were treated as single units for association and clustering. Approximately 300 gigabases of sequencing data and approximately 92 million unique TCR sequences made up an early release that covered approximately 620 HLA-typed donors. The number of donors typed differed by locus, with 629-630 for A, B, C, DRB1 and DQB1, around 520 for DQA1, approximately 570 for DPA1, and around 460 for DPB1. Genome-wide SNP genotypes for about 55% of the roughly 670 donors were used in a later genetic analysis, which treated that subset as a discovery cohort. What the study reported, not specific to this receptor: In this cohort, only TCR beta chains were sequenced, and detectable features were limited by the absence of alpha or paired-chain data. Because counts were too low, about 18 rarely observed V segments, including chromosome 9 orphons, were left out of the earlier analysis of 587 of the donors. Several of the top co-occurrence clusters appeared to be linked to parvovirus B19, influenza, CMV and Epstein-Barr virus, according to a later analysis. Three of the identified cytomegalovirus-associated TCR beta chains were confirmed in vitro to be specific for cytomegalovirus antigens. Correlated functional status among segregating V segments might reflect linkage disequilibrium, but an unknown experimental factor could not be ruled out. A further reported finding was that TCR beta sequences accurately predicted the HLA-A and HLA-B alleles for most subjects in the first cohort. An association between a missense DCLRE1C variant and V-gene and J-gene trimming of TCR beta chains was found in a later genetic analysis and replicated in an independent cohort. According to a later analysis, most CMV-associated TCR beta chains appeared to be HLA-restricted, and the HLA associations seemed to be driven largely by CMV exposure. Across donors, most TCR sequences were observed very rarely, whereas some public TCRs were present in many individuals. Roughly uniform sequencing depth across donors was assumed in presence/absence analyses, although this assumption may not hold. A later analysis found that HLA-associated TCR beta chains were more clonally expanded and had lower generation probabilities than equally common non-associated chains. When HLA alleles, especially DR and DQ, strongly co-occurred, TCR associations were difficult to assign to individual alleles. A later genetic analysis reported fewer N-insertions in productive TCRs among donors in an Asian-associated ancestry cluster than the approximately 670-donor mean. In both the original and validation cohorts, the classifier was reported to diagnose cytomegalovirus status with high specificity and sensitivity. Some IMGT-functional V segments, including TRBV6-2 and TRBV6-3, could not be told apart with the 87-base-pair reads, so those segments were excluded. A group of highly shared sequence variants was considered likely to be a technical artifact of the sequencing pipeline. Because some donors lacked HLA typing at each locus, the association tests relied only on the typed subset. CMV serostatus was the only immune exposure information available for the cohort. In an earlier analysis of fewer than 750 of the donors, most TCR beta V segments were observed in productive rearrangements about 90% or about 30% of the time, broadly matching IMGT annotations. The study listed over 150 TCR beta chains as associated with cytomegalovirus. A later analysis associated 15,000 or so TCR beta sequences with specific HLA alleles at a false discovery rate of 0.05. The authors suggested that the approach could potentially be extended to other disease states and immunological phenotypes. In a later analysis, the rate of TCR association differed among HLA loci, with DRB1 alleles having the most associated TCRs and HLA-C alleles having the fewest.

The protocol used for the library was the immunoSEQ multiplex PCR assay. A mixture of 60 forward primers for TCR Vbeta segments and 13 reverse primers for TCR Jbeta segments was used in the multiplex PCR. Amplification of the CDR3 region of rearranged TCR beta genes was performed with a multiplex PCR assay on genomic DNA. The Illumina HiSeq System was used to sequence the amplified TCR beta libraries as 87-base-pair reads. The study's own analysis went as follows. In a later analysis, tens of millions of unique TCR beta chains were counted across the approximately 640 repertoires, and approximately 11 million of these chains were shared by at least two donors. A nearest-neighbor algorithm error-corrected the raw reads and collapsed the reads into unique sequences, merging closely related sequences to remove PCR and sequencing errors. CDR3 sequences were aligned to IMGT reference sequences to assign V, D and J gene segments. Each retained sequence needed at least a six-nucleotide match to both a V gene segment and a J gene segment. A rearrangement counted as productive if the CDR3 had no stop codons and remained in frame with V and J, and every other rearrangement counted as non-productive. Following IMGT convention, CDR3 was defined as the stretch from the second conserved V-encoded cysteine up to the conserved J-encoded phenylalanine. The earlier analysis of about 530 of the donors excluded any sequence lacking an unambiguous match to a single V gene segment. In an earlier analysis of about 590 of the donors, a V segment was called functional when productive rearrangements were above 56.7%, and segregating when the standard deviation between donors exceeded 5%. A statistical classification framework was built to diagnose cytomegalovirus status from the catalog of TCR beta chain sequences. A later analysis assigned V and J genes by comparing TCR nucleotide sequences with IMGT/GENE-DB human TR gene sequences. Using the TCRdist pipeline, a later analysis assigned CDR3 sequences along with most-parsimonious VDJ recombination scenarios. In a later analysis, every TCR beta chain was defined by the combination of its CDR3 amino acid sequence and its V-gene family, and reads without a unique V-gene family were dropped. A later analysis removed 592 highly shared, low-generation-probability nucleotide sequences to deal with suspected cross-contamination and a sequencing artifact. In a later analysis, a clonal expansion index was calculated for each public chain from normalized within-repertoire ranks of inferred template counts. Generation probabilities in a later analysis came from a VDJ recombination model fitted to out-of-frame rearrangements, and those results were checked against IGoR. Hypergeometric tests were used in a later analysis to score TCR-TCR, TCR-HLA and TCR-CMV co-occurrence, with a repertoire-size bias correction applied to the TCR pairs. In a later analysis, false discovery rates were estimated by permuting HLA or CMV assignments 20 times. In a later analysis, co-occurring TCRs were grouped with DBSCAN, and TCRdist sequence similarity was added when clustering was performed within HLA-allele-positive subsets. Co-occurrence clustering excluded repertoires with fewer than 30,000 or more than 120,000 public chains, plus five with anomalous nucleotide sharing. What TCRdb holds here is the immuneACCESS table cut down to in-frame rearrangements. Part of the clones is not present; checked against another copy, under half of the missing clones reflect an unresolved V gene, and the others are unexplained. V, J and clone size derive from that table, while D and trimming were established from the DNA sequence. The table for this sample lists more than 100,000 clones. The ten largest clones capture about 3% of the sample.

Notes on this clone: Its recognized antigen is unknown.

In total, around 600 healthy bone marrow donors made up the cohort. At the time of sampling, all cohort members were nominally healthy, though unrecorded immune exposures were likely present. The donor was CMV seronegative and belonged to the group of 350 to 400 seronegative cohort members. A peripheral blood sample was collected from each donor, and TCR beta sequencing was performed on peripheral blood mononuclear cells. The Qiagen DNeasy Blood Extraction Kit was used to extract genomic DNA from the blood cell samples. The germline V gene (reference sequence) supplies CDR1 LNHDA and CDR2 SQIVND. The trim is 5 bases for V and 4 bases for J, with a gap of 12 bases between the germline ends. The CDR3 runs 13 amino acids, cysteine and phenylalanine included. Only the CDR3 part of the read is kept: 39 bases, read in frame from the first base.

The source is a man aged 35-49 years in good health and CMV-seronegative. The chain is encoded by TRBV19 joined to TRBJ2-7, with TRBD1 perhaps the D gene, on 6 matching bases. Specimen: PBMCs. The CDR3 has the sequence CASSPGTKYEQYF. The sequenced DNA: TGTGCCAGTAGTCCCGGGACAAAGTACGAGCAGTACTTC.